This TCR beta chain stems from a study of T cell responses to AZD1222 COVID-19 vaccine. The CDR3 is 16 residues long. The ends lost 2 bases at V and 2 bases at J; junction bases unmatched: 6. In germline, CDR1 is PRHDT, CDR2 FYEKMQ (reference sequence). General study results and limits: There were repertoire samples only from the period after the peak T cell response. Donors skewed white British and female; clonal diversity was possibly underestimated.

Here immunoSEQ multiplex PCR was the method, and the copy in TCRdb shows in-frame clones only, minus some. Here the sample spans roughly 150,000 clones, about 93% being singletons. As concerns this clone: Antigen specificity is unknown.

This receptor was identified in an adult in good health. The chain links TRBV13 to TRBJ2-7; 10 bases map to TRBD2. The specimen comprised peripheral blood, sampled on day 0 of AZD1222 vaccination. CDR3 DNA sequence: TGTGCCAGCAGCTTATCGGGACTAGCGCTACCCTACGAGCAGTACTTC. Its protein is CASSLSGLALPYEQYF.